The source of this T cell receptor (beta chain) is a study of T cell responses to AZD1222 COVID-19 vaccine. Turning to the study itself: Analysis merged second doses at about 4 or about 12 weeks.

Clones were sequenced by immunoSEQ multiplex PCR, and TCRdb holds only the in-frame ones, with some missing. The sample consists of over 85,000 clones, around 92% of them appearing once. Notes on the study in general: Two AZD1222 administrations were followed by greater Spike-specific TCR breadth and depth. The donor group comprised mostly white British people and more females; the analysis possibly underestimated clonal diversity.

V dropped 5 bases and J dropped 8 bases, with 18 bases sitting between them. Germline lookup yields CDR1 MDHEN and CDR2 SYDVKM. This CDR3 region has 14 residues. This clone showed up just a few times. Its matching antigen is unknown. This specimen consisted of peripheral blood, obtained on day 0 of AZD1222 vaccination. The TCR comes from an adult in good health. The rearrangement uses TRBV28 and TRBJ1-2; TRBD1 is a possible D gene (6 bases). The CDR3 DNA sequence: TGTGCCAGCAGTACGGCCGGACAGATGCGCGGCTACACCTTC. This encodes CASSTAGQMRGYTF.